Listed here are 12 T cell receptor beta chains from one sample, sequenced in a study of blood T cell repertoires in COVID-19. The data were produced by immunoSEQ multiplex PCR, yet TCRdb's version contains in-frame clones alone and is incomplete. The sample holds 250,000 to 300,000 clones, about 90% seen once. Material: peripheral blood. These receptors were taken from a woman aged 25 to 39 with COVID-19, enrolled during active disease.

The V call is TRBV7-3, the J call TRBJ2-5; 7 bases are a match to TRBD1. V dropped 2 bases and J dropped 2; count of bases not matched to a gene: 2. Germline V gene sequence: CDR1 SGHTA, CDR2 FQGTGA. The CDR3 runs to 14 residues. This chain's CDR3 is CASSLGRGQETQYF. The DNA for the CDR3 is TGTGCCAGCAGCTTAGGCAGGGGGCAAGAGACCCAGTACTTC. Full variable domain (outside the CDR3, taken from reference TRBV7-3 and TRBJ2-5): GAGVSQTPSNKVTEKGKYVELRCDPISGHTALYWYRQSLGQGPEFLIYFQGTGAADDSGLPNDRFFAVRPEGSVSTLKIQRTERGDSAVYLCASSLGRGQETQYFGPGTRLLVL.

The chain joins TRBV5-4 to TRBJ1-4; maybe TRBD1 (5 bases). This CDR3 has 15 residues. Germline CDR1 SGHNT, CDR2 YYREEE (reference sequence). V gave up 0 bases and J gave up 7 bases, with 13 bases separating them. DNA of the CDR3: TGTGCCAGCAGCTTGGCCCCCCAGGGAAGTGAAAAACTGTTTTTT. Translating gives CASSLAPQGSEKLFF. The whole variable domain, filled in from reference TRBV5-4 and TRBJ1-4, reads ETGVTQSPTHLIKTRGQQVTLRCSSQSGHNTVSWYQQALGQGPQFIFQYYREEENGRGNFPPRFSGLQFPNYSSELNVNALELDDSALYLCASSLAPQGSEKLFFGSGTQLSVL.

The rearrangement joins TRBV24-1 to TRBJ2-3, with D maybe TRBD1 (8 bases). Germline V gives CDR1 KGHDR, CDR2 SFDVKD. There are 14 residues in the CDR3. The V end was cut by 6 bases, the J end by 3 bases, with 12 bases between. CDR3 nucleotide sequence: TGTGCCACCAGTACAGGGGGGGGAACAGATACGCAGTATTTT. Translation: CATSTGGGTDTQYF.

The chain couples TRBV6-6 to TRBJ1-1, with D hard to call. Germline V gene data show CDR1 as MNHNY and CDR2 as SVGAGI (reference sequence). Trimming stripped 6 bases from V and 4 bases from J, with 12 bases between. The CDR3 runs 13 residues. The CDR3 loop is CASSQGVLTEAFF. CDR3 bases: TGTGCCAGCAGCCAAGGAGTCCTCACTGAAGCTTTCTTT.

The V call is TRBV6-5, the J call TRBJ2-5; 7 bases map to TRBD1. The length of the CDR3 is 14 residues. In germline, CDR1 is MNHEY, CDR2 SVGAGI. Trimming at V came to 7 bases and at J to 2 bases, leaving 7 bases not matched to a gene. In DNA, the CDR3 is TGTGCCAGCATTCAATACAGGGGACAAGAGACCCAGTACTTC. It yields the protein CASIQYRGQETQYF.

This clone was detected only once. The chain combines TRBV9 with TRBJ1-2; the match to TRBD1 covers 9 bases. The CDR3 totals 17 residues. Per the germline V gene, CDR1 is SGDLS and CDR2 is YYNGEE. The trim removed 2 bases at V and 4 bases at J, leaving 12 bases unmatched. CDR3 sequence reads: CASSVGTGTVAGYGYTF. The CDR3 DNA sequence: TGTGCCAGCAGCGTTGGGACAGGGACCGTCGCGGGCTATGGCTACACCTTC.

The chain recombines TRBV6-5 with TRBJ1-6; D unresolved. Germline V gene sequence: CDR1 MNHEY, CDR2 SVGAGI. The CDR3 spans 12 residues. Trimming cost V 6 bases and J 10 bases, with 10 bases left between them. For the CDR3, the DNA is TGTGCCAGCAGCCCCGGGTTCTCACCCCTCCACTTT. Amino acids: CASSPGFSPLHF.

This clone was counted between two and nine times. The chain joins TRBV6-5 to TRBJ1-2; 8 bases align to TRBD1. Trimming removed 4 bases from V and 3 bases from J; junction bases left unmatched: 7. This CDR3 comprises 15 residues. Germline-derived CDR1 and CDR2 are MNHEY and SVGAGI. CDR3 nucleotide sequence: TGTGCCAGCAGTTGGACAGGGTCCCTTTACTATGGCTACACCTTC. It translates to CASSWTGSLYYGYTF.

The CDR3 DNA reads TGCGCCAGCAGCCTTACATCCGGGACTAGCAGTGAGCAGTTCTTC. It translates to CASSLTSGTSSEQFF. The V call is TRBV4-3, the J call TRBJ2-1; 9 bases fit TRBD2. The length of the CDR3 is 15 residues. Germline loops: CDR1 LGHNA, CDR2 YSLEER. Trimming cost V 4 bases and J 9 bases; bases outside gene matches: 10.

The rearrangement uses TRBV19 and TRBJ2-1; 7 positions match TRBD1. With V trimmed by 2 bases and J by 10 bases, 14 bases remained unmatched. CDR1 and CDR2 from the germline V gene are LNHDA and SQIVND (reference sequence). The CDR3 is 16 residues long. The CDR3 spells CASSISGTVVLPEQFF. The CDR3 nucleotides are TGTGCCAGTAGTATATCCGGGACAGTCGTCCTACCCGAGCAGTTCTTC.

The chain recombines TRBV3-1 (or the pseudogene TRBV3-2) with TRBJ2-1; 16 nucleotides line up with TRBD2. This CDR3 has 17 amino acids. V lost 3 bases to trimming and J lost 6 bases; unmatched junction nucleotides: 5. The germline CDR1 and CDR2 sequences are LGHDT and YNNKEL (reference sequence). The CDR3 nucleotides are TGTGCCAGCAGCCAGGGGGGGACTAGCGGGAGGGCCAATGAGCAGTTCTTC. Its translation is CASSQGGTSGRANEQFF.

The chain recombines TRBV24-1 with TRBJ2-5; D is unresolved. This CDR3 region has 13 residues. Per the germline V gene, CDR1 is KGHDR and CDR2 is SFDVKD. Trimming removed 8 bases from V and 1 base from J, with 10 bases in between. The CDR3: CATICRVQETQYF. CDR3 DNA sequence: TGTGCCACCATCTGCCGGGTCCAAGAGACCCAGTACTTC.